The rows below give T cell receptor beta chains drawn from one sample of a study of cytomegalovirus exposure and HLA in healthy donors. Sequencing used immunoSEQ multiplex PCR; TCRdb keeps in-frame clones, though not all of them. The sample includes around 200,000 clones, about 90% of them seen just once. Input material: PBMCs. These receptors were taken from a woman in her late teens or twenties in good health and CMV-seronegative. The CDR3 runs from the conserved cysteine through the conserved F or W. D genes are given only for firm matches. Clone size, where shown, is once, few, many, or a class for clones that have expanded.

D gene | clone size | J gene | V gene | CDR3 DNA | CDR3 protein
TRBD1 | NA | TRBJ2-3 | TRBV25-1 | TGTGCCAGCAGTGAAAGGACGACAGGGCCGGGCACAGATACGCAGTATTTT | CASSERTTGPGTDTQYF
NA | NA | TRBJ2-5 | TRBV4-1 | TGCGCCAGCAGCCAAGCCTTACGGCAAGAGACCCAGTACTTC | CASSQALRQETQYF
NA | few | TRBJ1-1 | TRBV19 | TGTGCCAGTAGTGGCTCCCTGAACACTGAAGCTTTCTTT | CASSGSLNTEAFF
NA | NA | TRBJ2-1 | TRBV14 | TGTGCCAGCAGCCGGAGGGGCGGGATAAAGAATGAGCAGTTCTTC | CASSRRGGIKNEQFF
TRBD1 | NA | TRBJ1-2 | TRBV28 | TGTGCCAGCAGTCAACCCGGGACAGCGTATGGCTACACCTTC | CASSQPGTAYGYTF
TRBD2 | NA | TRBJ2-3 | TRBV9 | TGTGCCAGCAGCCCCCTAGCGGGAGGGCCGGGGGATACGCAGTATTTT | CASSPLAGGPGDTQYF
NA | NA | TRBJ2-3 | TRBV11-2 | TGTGCCAGCAGCGAGAGCGGAACTACGCAGTATTTT | CASSESGTTQYF
NA | NA | TRBJ2-7 | TRBV4-1 | TGCGCCAGCAGCCAAGTCCCCGAGGATACCTACGAGCAGTACTTC | CASSQVPEDTYEQYF
NA | NA | TRBJ1-1 | TRBV27 | TGTGCCAGCAGTTTAGCGAGCAAGAACACTGAAGCTTTCTTT | CASSLASKNTEAFF
TRBD2 | NA | TRBJ2-1 | TRBV4-1 | TGCGCCAGCAGCCCCGGGAGGGGCGGGCCACCCTACAATGAGCAGTTCTTC | CASSPGRGGPPYNEQFF
NA | once | TRBJ2-1 | TRBV2 | TGTGCCAGCAGTGAGAGGTACTACAATGAGCAGTTCTTC | CASSERYYNEQFF
NA | NA | TRBJ1-3 | TRBV2 | TGTGCCAGCAGTTTAGTTGGAAACACCATATATTTT | CASSLVGNTIYF
NA | few | TRBJ1-2 | TRBV28 | TGTGCCAGCGGGGGGAACTATGGCTACACCTTC | CASGGNYGYTF
NA | NA | TRBJ2-7 | TRBV29-1 | TGCAGCGTTGAAGTTCGGGAACGGTCTTACGAGCAGTACTTC | CSVEVRERSYEQYF
TRBD1 | NA | TRBJ2-7 | TRBV27 | TGTGCCAGCAGTTCCGGGACAGGGAGACACGAGCAGTACTTC | CASSSGTGRHEQYF
NA | once | TRBJ2-2 | TRBV1 | TGCACCAGCAGCTTTAGCGGGAGGGTCACCGGGGAGCTGTTTTTT | CTSSFSGRVTGELFF
TRBD2 | few | TRBJ2-5 | TRBV2 | TGTGCCAGCAGTACCGGGACTAGGGAGACCCAGTACTTC | CASSTGTRETQYF
NA | NA | TRBJ1-5 | TRBV28 | TGTGCCAGCAGTTTGGGGGCCGATCAGCCCCAGCATTTT | CASSLGADQPQHF
TRBD2 | NA | TRBJ2-5 | TRBV4-1 | TGCGCCAGCAGCCAAGATCGGAGGCTAGCGGGACTGCAAGAGACCCAGTACTTC | CASSQDRRLAGLQETQYF
TRBD1 | NA | TRBJ2-7 | TRBV29-1 | TGCAGCGTTGAAGATCATGAACAGGGGCCCTACGAGCAGTACTTC | CSVEDHEQGPYEQYF